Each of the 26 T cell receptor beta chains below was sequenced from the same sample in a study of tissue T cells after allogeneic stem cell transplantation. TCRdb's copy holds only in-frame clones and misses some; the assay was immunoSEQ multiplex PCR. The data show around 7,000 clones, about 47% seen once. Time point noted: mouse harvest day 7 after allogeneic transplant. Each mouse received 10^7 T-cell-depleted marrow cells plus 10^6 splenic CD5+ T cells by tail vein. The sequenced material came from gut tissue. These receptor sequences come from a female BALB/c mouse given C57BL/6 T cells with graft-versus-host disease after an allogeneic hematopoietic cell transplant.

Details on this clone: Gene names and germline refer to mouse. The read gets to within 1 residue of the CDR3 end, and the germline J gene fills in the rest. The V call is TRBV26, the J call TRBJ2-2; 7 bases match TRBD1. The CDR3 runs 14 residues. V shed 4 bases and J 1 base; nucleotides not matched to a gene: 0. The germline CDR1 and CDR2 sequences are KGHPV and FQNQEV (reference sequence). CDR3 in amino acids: CASSRQGNTGQLYF. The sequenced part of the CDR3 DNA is TGTGCCAGCAGTCGACAGGGAAACACCGGGCAGCTCTAC.

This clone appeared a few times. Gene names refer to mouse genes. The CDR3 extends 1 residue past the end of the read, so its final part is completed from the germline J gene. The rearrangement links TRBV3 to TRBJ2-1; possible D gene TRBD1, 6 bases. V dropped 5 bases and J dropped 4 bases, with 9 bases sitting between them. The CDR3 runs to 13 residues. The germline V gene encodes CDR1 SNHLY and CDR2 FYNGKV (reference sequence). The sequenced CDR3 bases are TGTGCCAGCAGCATCGGACAGTATGCTGAGCAGTTC. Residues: CASSIGQYAEQF. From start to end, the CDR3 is CASSIGQYAEQFF. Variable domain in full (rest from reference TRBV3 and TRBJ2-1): GPKVLQIPSHQIIDMGQMVTLNCDPVSNHLYFYWYKQILGQQMEFLVNFYNGKVMEKSKLFKDQFSVERPDGSYFTLKIQPTALEDSAVYFCASSIGQYAEQFFGPGTRLTVL.

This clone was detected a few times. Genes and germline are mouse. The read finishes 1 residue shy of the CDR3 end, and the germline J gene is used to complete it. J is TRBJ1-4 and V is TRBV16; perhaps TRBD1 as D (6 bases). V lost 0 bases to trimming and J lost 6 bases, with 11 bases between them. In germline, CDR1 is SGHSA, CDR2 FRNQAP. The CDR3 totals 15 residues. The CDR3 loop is CASSLDPGVDERLFF. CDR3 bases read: TGTGCAAGCAGCTTAGATCCAGGGGTGGACGAAAGATTATTT.

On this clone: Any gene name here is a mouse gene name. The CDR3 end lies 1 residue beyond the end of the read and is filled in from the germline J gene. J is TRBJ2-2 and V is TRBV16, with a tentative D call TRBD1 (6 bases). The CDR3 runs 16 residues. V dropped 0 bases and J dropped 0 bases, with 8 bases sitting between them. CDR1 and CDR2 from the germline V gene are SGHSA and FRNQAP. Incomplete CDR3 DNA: TGTGCAAGCAGCTTAGACAGGGGCGCAAACACCGGGCAGCTCTAC. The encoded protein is CASSLDRGANTGQLY. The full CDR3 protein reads CASSLDRGANTGQLYF.

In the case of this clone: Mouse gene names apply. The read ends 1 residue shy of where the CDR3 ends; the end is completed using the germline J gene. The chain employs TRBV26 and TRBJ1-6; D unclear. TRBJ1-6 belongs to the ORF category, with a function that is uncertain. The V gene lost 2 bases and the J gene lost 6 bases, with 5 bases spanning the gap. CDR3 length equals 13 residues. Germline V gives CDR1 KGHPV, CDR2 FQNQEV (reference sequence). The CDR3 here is CASSLNTNSPLYF. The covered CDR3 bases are TGTGCCAGCAGTCTGAACACTAATTCGCCCCTCTAC.

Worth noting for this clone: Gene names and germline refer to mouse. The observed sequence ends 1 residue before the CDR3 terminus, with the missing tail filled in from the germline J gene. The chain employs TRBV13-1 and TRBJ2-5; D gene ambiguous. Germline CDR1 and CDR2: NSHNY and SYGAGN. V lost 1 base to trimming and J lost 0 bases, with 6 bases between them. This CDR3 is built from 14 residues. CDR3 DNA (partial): TGTGCCAGCAGTGATATGGCAAACCAAGACACCCAGTAC. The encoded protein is CASSDMANQDTQY. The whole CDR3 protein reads CASSDMANQDTQYF.

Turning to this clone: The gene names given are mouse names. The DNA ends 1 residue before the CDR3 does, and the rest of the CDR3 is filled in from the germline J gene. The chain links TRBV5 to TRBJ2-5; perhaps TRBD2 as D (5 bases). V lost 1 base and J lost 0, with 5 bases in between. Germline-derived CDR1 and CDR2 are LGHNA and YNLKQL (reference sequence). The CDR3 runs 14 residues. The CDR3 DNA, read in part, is TGTGCCAGCAGCCAAGCTGGGAACCAAGACACCCAGTAC. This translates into CASSQAGNQDTQY. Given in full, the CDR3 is CASSQAGNQDTQYF.

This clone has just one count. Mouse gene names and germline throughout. The DNA read from the CDR3 is TGTGCAAGCAGCTTCGGACGGACCAACGAAAGATTATTT. Encoded protein: CASSFGRTNERLF. The entire CDR3 reads CASSFGRTNERLFF. The J gene is TRBJ1-4, the V gene TRBV16, with no clear D. Read coverage stops 1 residue before the CDR3 terminus; the germline J gene supplies the remainder. Trimming pared 3 bases from V and 3 bases from J, leaving 8 bases between. From germline, CDR1 is SGHSA and CDR2 FRNQAP. The CDR3 length is 14 residues. The full variable domain, completed using reference TRBV16 and TRBJ1-4, is NAGVIQTPRHKVTGKGQEATLWCEPISGHSAVFWYRQTIVQGLEFLTYFRNQAPIDDSGMPKERFSAQMPNQSHSTLKIQSTQPQDSAVYLCASSFGRTNERLFFGHGTKLSVL.

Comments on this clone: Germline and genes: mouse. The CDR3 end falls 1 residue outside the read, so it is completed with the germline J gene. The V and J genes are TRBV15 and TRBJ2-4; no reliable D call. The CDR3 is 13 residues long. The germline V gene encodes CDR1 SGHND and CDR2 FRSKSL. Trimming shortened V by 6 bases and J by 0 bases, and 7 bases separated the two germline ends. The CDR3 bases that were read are TGTGCCAGCAGCCCGGGGAGTCAAAACACCTTGTAC. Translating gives CASSPGSQNTLY. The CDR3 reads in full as CASSPGSQNTLYF.

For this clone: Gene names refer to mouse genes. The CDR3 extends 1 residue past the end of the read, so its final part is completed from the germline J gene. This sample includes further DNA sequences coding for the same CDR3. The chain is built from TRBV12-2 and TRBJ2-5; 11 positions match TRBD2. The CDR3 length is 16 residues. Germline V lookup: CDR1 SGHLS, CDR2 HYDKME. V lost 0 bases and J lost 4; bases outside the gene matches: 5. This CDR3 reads CASSLTYWGGEDTQYF. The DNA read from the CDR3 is TGTGCCAGCTCTCTCACCTACTGGGGGGGCGAAGACACCCAGTAC.

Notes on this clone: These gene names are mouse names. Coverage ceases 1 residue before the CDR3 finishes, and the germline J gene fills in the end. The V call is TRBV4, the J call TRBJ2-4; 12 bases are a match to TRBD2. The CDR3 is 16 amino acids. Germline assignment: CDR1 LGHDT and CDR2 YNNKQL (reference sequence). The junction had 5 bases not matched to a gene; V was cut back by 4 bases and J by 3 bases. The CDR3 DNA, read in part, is TGTGCCAGCAGCTTGGGACTGGGGGGCCGGCAAAACACCTTGTAC. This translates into CASSLGLGGRQNTLY. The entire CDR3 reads CASSLGLGGRQNTLYF.

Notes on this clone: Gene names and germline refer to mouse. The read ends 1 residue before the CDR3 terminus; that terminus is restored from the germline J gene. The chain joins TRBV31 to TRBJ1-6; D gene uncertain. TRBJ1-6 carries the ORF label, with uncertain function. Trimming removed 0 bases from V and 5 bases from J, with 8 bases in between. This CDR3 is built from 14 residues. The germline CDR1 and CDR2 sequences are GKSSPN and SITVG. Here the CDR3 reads CAWSLEHHNSPLYF. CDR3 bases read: TGTGCCTGGAGTCTAGAGCACCATAATTCGCCCCTCTAC.

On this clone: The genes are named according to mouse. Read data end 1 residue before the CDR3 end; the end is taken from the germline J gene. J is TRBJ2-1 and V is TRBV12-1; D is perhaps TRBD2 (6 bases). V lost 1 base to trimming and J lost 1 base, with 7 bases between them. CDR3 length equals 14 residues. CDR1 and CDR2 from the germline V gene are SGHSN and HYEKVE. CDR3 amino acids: CASSLLGNYAEQFF. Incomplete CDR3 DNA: TGTGCCAGCTCTCTGCTGGGGAACTATGCTGAGCAGTTC.

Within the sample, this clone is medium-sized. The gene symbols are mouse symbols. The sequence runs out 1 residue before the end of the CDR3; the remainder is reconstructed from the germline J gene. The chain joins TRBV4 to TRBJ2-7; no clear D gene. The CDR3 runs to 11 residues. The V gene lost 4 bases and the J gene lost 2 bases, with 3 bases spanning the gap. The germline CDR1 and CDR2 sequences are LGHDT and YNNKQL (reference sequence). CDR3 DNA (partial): TGTGCCAGCAGCTTAACCTATGAACAGTAC. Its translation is CASSLTYEQY. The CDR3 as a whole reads CASSLTYEQYF.

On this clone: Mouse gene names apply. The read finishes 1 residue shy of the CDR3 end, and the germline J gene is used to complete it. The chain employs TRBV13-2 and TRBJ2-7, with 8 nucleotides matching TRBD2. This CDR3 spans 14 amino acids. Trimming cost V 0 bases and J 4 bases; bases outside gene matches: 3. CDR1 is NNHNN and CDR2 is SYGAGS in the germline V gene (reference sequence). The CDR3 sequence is CASGDAWGAYEQYF. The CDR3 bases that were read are TGTGCCAGCGGTGATGCCTGGGGGGCGTATGAACAGTAC.

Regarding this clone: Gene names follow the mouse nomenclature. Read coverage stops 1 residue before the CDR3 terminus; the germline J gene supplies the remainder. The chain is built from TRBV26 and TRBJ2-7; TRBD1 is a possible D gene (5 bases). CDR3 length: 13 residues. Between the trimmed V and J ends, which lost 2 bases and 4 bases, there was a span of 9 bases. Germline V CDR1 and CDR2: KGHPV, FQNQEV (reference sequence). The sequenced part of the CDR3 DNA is TGTGCCAGCAGTCTGATTGGACATTATGAACAGTAC. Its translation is CASSLIGHYEQY. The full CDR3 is CASSLIGHYEQYF.

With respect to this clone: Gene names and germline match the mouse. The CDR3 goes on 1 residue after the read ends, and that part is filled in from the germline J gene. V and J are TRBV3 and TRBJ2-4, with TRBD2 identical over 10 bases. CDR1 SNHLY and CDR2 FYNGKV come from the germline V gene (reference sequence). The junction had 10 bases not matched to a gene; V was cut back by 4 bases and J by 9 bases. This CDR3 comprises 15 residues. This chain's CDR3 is CASSSRLGGRGTLYF. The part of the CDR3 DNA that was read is TGTGCCAGCAGCTCCCGACTGGGGGGAAGGGGTACCTTGTAC.

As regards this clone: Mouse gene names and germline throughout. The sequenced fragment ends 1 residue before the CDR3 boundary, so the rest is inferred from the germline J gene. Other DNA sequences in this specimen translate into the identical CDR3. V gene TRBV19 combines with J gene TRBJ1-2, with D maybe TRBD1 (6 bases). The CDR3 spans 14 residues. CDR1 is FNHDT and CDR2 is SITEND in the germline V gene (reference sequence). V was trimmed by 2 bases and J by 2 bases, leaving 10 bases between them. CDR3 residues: CASSMGQGNSDYTF. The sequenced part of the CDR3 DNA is TGTGCCAGCAGTATGGGGCAGGGGAACTCCGACTACACC. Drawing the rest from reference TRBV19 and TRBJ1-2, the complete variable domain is GGIITQTPKFLIGQEGQKLTLKCQQNFNHDTMYWYRQDSGKGLRLIYYSITENDLQKGDLSEGYDASREKKSSFSLTVTSAQKNEMAVFLCASSMGQGNSDYTFGSGTRLLVI.

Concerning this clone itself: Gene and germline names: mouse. CDR3 sequence reads: CASSSQNSGNTLYF. The sequenced part of the CDR3 DNA is TGTGCCAGCAGCTCTCAGAATTCTGGAAATACGCTCTAT. The chain recombines TRBV3 with TRBJ1-3; D not resolved. The CDR3 end lies 1 residue beyond the end of the read and is filled in from the germline J gene. The germline V gene encodes CDR1 SNHLY and CDR2 FYNGKV (reference sequence). The CDR3 spans 14 residues. Between the trimmed V and J ends, which lost 4 bases and 0 bases, there was a span of 7 bases.

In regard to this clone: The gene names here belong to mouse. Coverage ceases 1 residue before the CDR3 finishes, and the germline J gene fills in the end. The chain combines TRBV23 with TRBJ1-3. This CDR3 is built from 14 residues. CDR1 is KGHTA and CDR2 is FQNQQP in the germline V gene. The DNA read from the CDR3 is TGCTCCAGCAGTCAATCTTATTCTGGAAATACGCTCTAT. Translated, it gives CSSSQSYSGNTLY. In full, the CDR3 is CSSSQSYSGNTLYF.

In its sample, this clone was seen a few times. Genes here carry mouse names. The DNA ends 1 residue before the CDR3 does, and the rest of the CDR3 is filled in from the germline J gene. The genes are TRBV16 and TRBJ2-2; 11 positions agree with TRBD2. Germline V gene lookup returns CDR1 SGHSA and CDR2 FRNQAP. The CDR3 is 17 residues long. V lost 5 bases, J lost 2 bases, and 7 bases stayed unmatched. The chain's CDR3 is CASSETGGEGNTGQLYF. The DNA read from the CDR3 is TGTGCAAGCAGCGAGACTGGGGGGGAAGGGAACACCGGGCAGCTCTAC.

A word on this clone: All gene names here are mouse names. CDR3 amino acids: CASSLPGGYEQYF. CDR3 DNA (partial): TGTGCCAGCAGTCTGCCTGGGGGGTATGAACAGTAC. V and J are TRBV26 and TRBJ2-7, with 8 nucleotides matching TRBD2. Read sequence stops 1 residue before the CDR3 end, and the germline J gene provides the missing end. Germline V gene lookup returns CDR1 KGHPV and CDR2 FQNQEV (reference sequence). With 2 bases clipped from V and 4 bases from J, the junction kept 1 base outside the gene matches. This CDR3 region has 13 residues.

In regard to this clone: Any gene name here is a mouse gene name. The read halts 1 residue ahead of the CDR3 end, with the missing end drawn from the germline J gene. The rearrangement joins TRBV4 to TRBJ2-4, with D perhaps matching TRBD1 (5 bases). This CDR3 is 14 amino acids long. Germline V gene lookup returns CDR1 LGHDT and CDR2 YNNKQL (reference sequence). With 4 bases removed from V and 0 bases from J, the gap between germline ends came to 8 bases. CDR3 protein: CASSWTSSQNTLYF. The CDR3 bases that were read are TGTGCCAGCAGCTGGACATCTAGTCAAAACACCTTGTAC.

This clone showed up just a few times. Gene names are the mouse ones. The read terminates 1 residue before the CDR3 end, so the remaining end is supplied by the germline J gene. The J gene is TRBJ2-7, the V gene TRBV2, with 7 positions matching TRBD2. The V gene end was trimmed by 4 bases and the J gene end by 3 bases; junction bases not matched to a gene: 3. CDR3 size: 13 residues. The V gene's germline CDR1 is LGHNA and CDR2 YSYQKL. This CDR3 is CASSPPGGYEQYF. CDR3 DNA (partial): TGTGCCAGCAGCCCCCCTGGGGGCTATGAACAGTAC.

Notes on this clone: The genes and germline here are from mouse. CDR3 residues: CASSERDKNTLYF. CDR3 DNA, as far as it was read: TGTGCCAGCAGTGAACGGGACAAAAACACCTTGTAC. The chain links TRBV13-3 to TRBJ2-4; D might be TRBD1 (6 bases). From the germline J gene comes the end of the CDR3, since the read stops 1 residue before it. The V and J ends lost 2 bases and 4 bases respectively, with 8 bases between them. This CDR3 contains 13 residues. Germline assignment: CDR1 NNHDY and CDR2 SYVADS.

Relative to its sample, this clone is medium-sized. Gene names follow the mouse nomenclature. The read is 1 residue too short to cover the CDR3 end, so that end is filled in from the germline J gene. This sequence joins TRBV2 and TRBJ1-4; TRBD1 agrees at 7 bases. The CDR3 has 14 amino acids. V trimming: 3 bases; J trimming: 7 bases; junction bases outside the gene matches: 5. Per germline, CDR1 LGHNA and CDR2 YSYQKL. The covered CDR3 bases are TGTGCCAGCAGCCAGTACAGGGGACGCGAAAGATTATTT. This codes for CASSQYRGRERLF. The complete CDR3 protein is CASSQYRGRERLFF.